What follows are 14 T cell receptor beta chains derived from one specimen sequenced in a study of T cells in Graves' hyperthyroidism and ophthalmopathy. Regions amplified from RNA transcripts were the TCR beta CDR3 regions. During a first-round RT-PCR of the TCR CDR3, the HTBI primer set was used. TCRdb recomputed calls from the multiplex PCR reads with MiXCR, one row per CDR3 protein. The sample lists over 450,000 distinct CDR3 sequences, about an eighth occurring once. Sequenced input: blood. Every receptor here comes from a woman younger than 30 with Graves' hyperthyroidism.

This clonotype was observed at least ten times. The chain carries TRBV20-1 and TRBJ2-3; 7 bases align to TRBD2. V trimming: 0 bases; J trimming: 5 bases; junction bases outside the gene matches: 11. The CDR3 contains 16 residues. CDR1 and CDR2 (germline): DFQATT, SNEGSKA (reference sequence). The CDR3 DNA follows: TGCAGTGCTAGAGATGAGAGCGGGAAGGGTGGAGATACGCAGTATTTT. This codes for CSARDESGKGGDTQYF.

The chain links TRBV9 to TRBJ2-2, with D possibly called TRBD1 or TRBD2 (5 bases each). V gave up 1 base and J gave up 0 bases, with 16 bases separating them. Looked up from germline, CDR1 is SGDLS and CDR2 is YYNGEE. This CDR3 is 18 amino acids long. The CDR3 region is CASSVPGAVGPNTGELFF. Written as DNA, the CDR3 is TGTGCCAGCAGCGTACCCGGGGCGGTTGGACCGAACACCGGGGAGCTGTTTTTT.

Comment on this clonotype: A much larger clonotype is one base distant, so this may be a read error. J is TRBJ1-2 and V is TRBV29-1, with 8 bases that match TRBD1. CDR1 is SQVTM and CDR2 is ANQGSEA in the germline V gene. This CDR3 comprises 16 residues. The CDR3: CSVEDPGQGAYYGHTF. The DNA for the CDR3 is TGCAGCGTTGAAGATCCAGGGCAGGGGGCTTACTATGGCCACACCTTC.

The rearrangement joins TRBV19 to TRBJ1-5; the D is unclear. This CDR3 has 14 amino acids. V lost 11 bases to trimming and J lost 3 bases, with 17 bases between them. Germline V gene sequence: CDR1 LNHDA, CDR2 SQIVND (reference sequence). CDR3 DNA: TGTGCCTGTTGGGGTTCCCGCCTCAATCAGCCCCAGCATTTT. Encoded protein: CACWGSRLNQPQHF.

This sequence joins TRBV6-2 or TRBV6-3 and TRBJ1-5, with 10 bases matching TRBD1. Losses at the gene ends were 6 bases for V and 11 bases for J; bases not matched to a gene: 13. From germline, CDR1 is MNHEY and CDR2 SVGEGT. The CDR3 has 15 residues. The CDR3 protein is CASRAGQGENLAQHF. The CDR3 DNA reads TGTGCCAGCAGAGCCGGACAGGGGGAGAACTTGGCCCAGCATTTT.

This clonotype showed up just a few times. The CDR3: CAISESRTGAYEQYV. As DNA, the CDR3 is TGTGCCATCAGTGAGTCTCGGACAGGAGCCTACGAGCAGTACGTC. The rearrangement links TRBV10-3 to TRBJ2-7, with 7 bases lining up with TRBD1. CDR3 length: 15 residues. From germline, CDR1 is ENHRY and CDR2 SYGVKD. After removal of 0 bases from V and 2 bases from J, the junction contained 4 bases not matched to a gene.

This chain connects TRBV19 to TRBJ1-2; 8 bases match TRBD1. V was pared by 9 bases and J by 1 base, with 10 bases of the junction left unmatched. Germline CDR1 LNHDA, CDR2 SQIVND (reference sequence). This CDR3 has 15 residues. This CDR3 is CASHRPQGGNYGYTF. CDR3 in DNA: TGTGCCAGCCACCGACCACAGGGGGGTAACTATGGCTACACCTTC.

This chain uses TRBV30 with TRBJ1-3; D is undetermined. The ends were cut back, 4 bases at V and 0 bases at J, with 7 bases in the middle. Germline CDR1 reads GTSNPN; CDR2 reads SVGIG (reference sequence). The CDR3 is made up of 13 amino acids. The CDR3, as DNA: TGTGCCTGGACTGAACTCTCTGGAAACACCATATATTTT. Translating it yields CAWTELSGNTIYF.

Worth noting for this clonotype: This could be a read error, since a much larger clone is one nucleotide away. The chain is built from TRBV6-6 and TRBJ1-4; D gene unclear. This CDR3 is 15 amino acids long. V was pared by 0 bases and J by 7 bases, with 12 bases between. Germline V gives CDR1 MNHNY, CDR2 SVGAGI (reference sequence). CDR3 DNA sequence: TGTGCCAGCAGTTACTCCGTTAGGGAGCTTGAAAAACTGTTTTTT. As protein: CASSYSVRELEKLFF.

This clonotype was seen many times. This rearrangement joins TRBV12-3 or TRBV12-4 to TRBJ2-2; D is ambiguous. This CDR3 is built from 14 residues. With 2 bases removed from V and 4 bases from J, the gap between germline ends came to 8 bases. CDR3 DNA sequence: TGTGCCAGCAGTTTACCTAGATCCACCGGGGAGCTGTTTTTT. Residues: CASSLPRSTGELFF.

This chain connects TRBV20-1 to TRBJ1-2; 10 bases are shared with TRBD1. V dropped 5 bases and J dropped 6; count of bases not matched to a gene: 9. The germline gives CDR1 DFQATT, CDR2 SNEGSKA (reference sequence). CDR3 length: 14 residues. The CDR3 loop reads CSAGSTGTGDGYTF. As DNA, the CDR3 is TGCAGTGCTGGATCAACCGGGACAGGGGATGGCTACACCTTC.

This clonotype was seen repeatedly, ten times or more. The CDR3 DNA reads as TGTGCCAGCAAGGGACACTACACCGGGGAGCTGTTTTTT. Translation gives CASKGHYTGELFF. The chain uses TRBV2 and TRBJ2-2, with a possible D match to TRBD1 (6 bases). The germline V gene encodes CDR1 SNHLY and CDR2 FYNNEI. The CDR3 is made up of 13 amino acids. V lost 7 bases and J 3 bases, leaving 9 bases between the germline ends.

Ten or more counts support this clonotype. The V call is TRBV18, the J call TRBJ1-6; 8 nucleotides line up with TRBD1. In germline, CDR1 is KGHSH, CDR2 LQKENI. The CDR3 is 14 amino acids. The V segment lost 3 bases and the J segment 12 bases; nucleotides outside the gene matches: 7. CDR3 nucleotides: TGTGCCAGCTCACCTAGGACAGGGAAGGGACCCCTCCACTTT. Translating it yields CASSPRTGKGPLHF.

This clonotype was detected many times. The gene calls are TRBV28 and TRBJ2-5; TRBD1 or TRBD2 may be the D gene (5 bases each). Germline V lookup: CDR1 MDHEN, CDR2 SYDVKM. CDR3 length equals 13 residues. Trimming took off 5 bases at V and 5 bases at J, with 12 bases between the two ends. The CDR3 loop is CASSPTGLETQYF. The CDR3 region has the DNA TGTGCCAGCAGTCCCACGGGGCTCGAGACCCAGTACTTC.